These 12 T cell receptor beta chains were sequenced from one sample in a study of cytotoxic CD8 clonotypes in ibrutinib-treated CLL. Sequencing used immunoSEQ multiplex PCR; TCRdb keeps in-frame clones, though not all of them. The repertoire holds around 52,000 clones, with over 55% as singletons. The specimen was PBMCs, collected after 24 months of ibrutinib treatment. Source of these receptors: a human donor with chronic lymphocytic leukemia.

This clone was seen more than once but under ten times. The chain combines TRBV4-1 with TRBJ2-5, with 7 bases that match TRBD1. Germline V CDR1 and CDR2: MGHRA, YSYEKL. The CDR3 contains 13 residues. V trimming: 4 bases; J trimming: 4 bases; junction bases outside the gene matches: 3. For the CDR3, the DNA is TGCGCCAGCAGCCGAGGGGGCCTAGAGACCCAGTACTTC. Its translation: CASSRGGLETQYF.

This clone came up a few times. The chain employs TRBV2 and TRBJ2-5; 9 bases align to TRBD2. Trimming at V came to 8 bases and at J to 5 bases, leaving 3 bases not matched to a gene. The CDR3 loop spans 12 amino acids. Germline V gives CDR1 SNHLY, CDR2 FYNNEI. CDR3 amino acids: CASQLAGETQYF. CDR3 coding DNA: TGTGCCAGCCAACTAGCGGGCGAGACCCAGTACTTC.

This clone was counted only a few times. This sequence joins TRBV19 and TRBJ2-3, with TRBD2 matching 8 bases. Unmatched junction bases numbered 5, after V lost 9 bases and J lost 3 bases. CDR1 LNHDA and CDR2 SQIVND come from the germline V gene (reference sequence). The CDR3 runs 13 residues. CDR3 DNA sequence: TGTGCCAGCGCGGGAGGTAGGACAGATACGCAGTATTTT. It codes for CASAGGRTDTQYF. Full variable domain (remainder filled in from reference TRBV19 and TRBJ2-3): DGGITQSPKYLFRKEGQNVTLSCEQNLNHDAMYWYRQDPGQGLRLIYYSQIVNDFQKGDIAEGYSVSREKKESFPLTVTSAQKNPTAFYLCASAGGRTDTQYFGPGTRLTVL.

This clone was seen a single time. The V and J genes are TRBV7-9 and TRBJ1-4; 12 bases match TRBD1. The CDR3 is 16 residues long. Losses at the gene ends were 3 bases for V and 8 bases for J; bases not matched to a gene: 7. Germline V gene data show CDR1 as SEHNR and CDR2 as FQNEAQ (reference sequence). CDR3 residues: CASSLGTGGDREKLFF. The CDR3 coding sequence is TGTGCCAGCAGCTTGGGGACAGGGGGCGATCGAGAAAAACTGTTTTTT.

By frequency in the sample, this clone is medium-sized (0.01 to 0.1%). The chain joins TRBV4-2 to TRBJ1-2, with a possible D match to TRBD1 (5 bases). The V end lost 2 bases, the J end lost 6 bases, and 7 bases lay between the germline ends. Germline V gene lookup returns CDR1 LGHNA and CDR2 YNFKEQ. The length of the CDR3 is 12 residues. CDR3 DNA sequence: TGTGCCAGCAGCCAAAGGGGCAATGGCTACACCTTC. It translates to CASSQRGNGYTF.

The chain joins TRBV19 to TRBJ2-1; 9 positions match TRBD2. Unmatched junction bases numbered 10, after V lost 0 bases and J lost 7 bases. The CDR3 runs 17 residues. Germline V CDR1 and CDR2: LNHDA, SQIVND (reference sequence). CDR3 residues: CASSIDSGSGRPNEQFF. Here the CDR3 DNA reads TGTGCCAGTAGTATAGATTCCGGAAGCGGGAGGCCAAATGAGCAGTTCTTC. Complete variable domain (other parts from reference TRBV19 and TRBJ2-1): DGGITQSPKYLFRKEGQNVTLSCEQNLNHDAMYWYRQDPGQGLRLIYYSQIVNDFQKGDIAEGYSVSREKKESFPLTVTSAQKNPTAFYLCASSIDSGSGRPNEQFFGPGTRLTVL.

For this clone: A far larger clone is one nucleotide away, so this likely arose from a read error. The sample has other DNA sequences that encode this CDR3 too. The gene calls are TRBV5-1 and TRBJ1-1, with D uncertain. The CDR3 loop spans 13 amino acids. In germline, CDR1 is SGHRS, CDR2 YFSETQ. V lost 3 bases and J lost 0, with 6 bases in between. DNA of the CDR3: TGCGCCAGCAGCTGGACGCTGAACACTGAAGCTTTCTTT. It yields the protein CASSWTLNTEAFF.

The rearrangement links TRBV15 to TRBJ2-3; D could derive from TRBD1 or TRBD2 (5 bases each). Trimming pared 1 base from V and 1 base from J, leaving 9 bases between. CDR1 is LNHNV and CDR2 is YYDKDF in the germline V gene (reference sequence). The CDR3 is 15 amino acids. The CDR3 coding sequence is TGTGCCACCAGCAGAGTGGGGCGGGGCACAGATACGCAGTATTTT. Residues: CATSRVGRGTDTQYF.

The chain has TRBV6-5 and TRBJ2-7; 11 bases match TRBD2. The CDR3 extends over 15 amino acids. Unmatched junction bases numbered 6, after V lost 4 bases and J lost 4 bases. Per germline, CDR1 MNHEY and CDR2 SVGAGI. CDR3 in DNA: TGTGCCAGCAGTTTTACTAGCGGGAGCCTGTACGAGCAGTACTTC. The encoded protein is CASSFTSGSLYEQYF.

This clone was seen a single time. This chain uses TRBV7-8 with TRBJ2-3; no firm D call. Germline V gene data show CDR1 as SGHVS and CDR2 as FQNEAQ. There are 14 residues in the CDR3. V was trimmed by 5 bases and J by 2 bases, leaving 11 bases between them. The CDR3 region is CASSPMTHTDTQYF. The CDR3 coding sequence is TGTGCCAGCAGCCCGATGACACACACAGATACGCAGTATTTT.

The chain combines TRBV6-1 with TRBJ1-6; D is perhaps TRBD1 (6 bases). Germline V gene sequence: CDR1 MNHNS, CDR2 SASEGT. The CDR3 sequence is 14 residues long. Between the trimmed V and J ends, which lost 3 bases and 9 bases, there was a span of 12 bases. The CDR3: CASSERGQSSPLHF. In DNA form, the CDR3 reads TGTGCCAGCAGTGAGCGGGGACAAAGTTCACCCCTCCACTTT.

This chain joins TRBV5-1 and TRBJ1-2, with D hard to call. CDR1 and CDR2 from the germline V gene are SGHRS and YFSETQ. The CDR3 is made up of 13 amino acids. V was pared by 0 bases and J by 6 bases, with 9 bases between. DNA of the CDR3: TGCGCCAGCAGCTTGGGACGGGTGGATGGCTACACCTTC. Translated: CASSLGRVDGYTF.